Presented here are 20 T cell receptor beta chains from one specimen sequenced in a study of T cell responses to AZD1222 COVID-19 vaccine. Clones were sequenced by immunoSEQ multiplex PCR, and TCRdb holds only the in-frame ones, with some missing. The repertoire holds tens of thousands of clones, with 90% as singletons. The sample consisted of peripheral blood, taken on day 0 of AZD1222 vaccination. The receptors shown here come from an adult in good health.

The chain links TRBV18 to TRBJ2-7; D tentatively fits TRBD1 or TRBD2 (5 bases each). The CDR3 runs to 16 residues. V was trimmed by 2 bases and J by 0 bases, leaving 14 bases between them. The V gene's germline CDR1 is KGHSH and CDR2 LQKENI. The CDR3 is CASSPSLGPSSYEQYF. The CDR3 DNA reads TGTGCCAGCTCACCATCTCTGGGACCGAGCTCCTACGAGCAGTACTTC.

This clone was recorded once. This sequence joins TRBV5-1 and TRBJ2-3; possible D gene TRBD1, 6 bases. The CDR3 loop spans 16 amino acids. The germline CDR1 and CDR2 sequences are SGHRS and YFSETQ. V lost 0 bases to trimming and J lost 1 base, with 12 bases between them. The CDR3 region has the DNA TGCGCCAGCAGCTTGGGGGGGACATGGGGCACAGATACGCAGTATTTT. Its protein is CASSLGGTWGTDTQYF.

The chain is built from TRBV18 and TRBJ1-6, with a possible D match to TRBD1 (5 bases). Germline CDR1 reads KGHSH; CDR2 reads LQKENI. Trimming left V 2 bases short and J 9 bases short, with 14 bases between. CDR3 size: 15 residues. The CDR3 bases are TGTGCCAGCTCACCATTAGCGGGGGAAAGTTCACCCCTCCACTTT. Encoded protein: CASSPLAGESSPLHF.

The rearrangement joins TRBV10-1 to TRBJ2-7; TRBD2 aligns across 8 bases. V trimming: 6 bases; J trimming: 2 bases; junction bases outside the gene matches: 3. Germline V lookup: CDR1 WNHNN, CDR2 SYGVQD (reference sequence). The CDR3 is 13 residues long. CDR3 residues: CASRGLGTYEQYF. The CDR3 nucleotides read TGCGCCAGCAGGGGACTAGGTACCTACGAGCAGTACTTC.

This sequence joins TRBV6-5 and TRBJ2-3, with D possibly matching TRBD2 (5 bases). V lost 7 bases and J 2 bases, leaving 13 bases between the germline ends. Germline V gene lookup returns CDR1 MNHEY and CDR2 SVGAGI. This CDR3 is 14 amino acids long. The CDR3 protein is CASTLLGSTDTQYF. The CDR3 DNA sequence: TGTGCCAGCACCTTACTAGGTTCCACAGATACGCAGTATTTT.

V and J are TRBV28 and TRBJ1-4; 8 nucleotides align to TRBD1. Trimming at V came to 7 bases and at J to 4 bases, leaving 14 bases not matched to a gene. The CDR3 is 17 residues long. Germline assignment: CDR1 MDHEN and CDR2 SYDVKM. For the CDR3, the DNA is TGTGCCAGCACCCCCCGCGGGACAGGTCCCCGTAATGAAAAACTGTTTTTT. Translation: CASTPRGTGPRNEKLFF. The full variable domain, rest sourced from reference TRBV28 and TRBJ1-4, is DVKVTQSSRYLVKRTGEKVFLECVQDMDHENMFWYRQDPGLGLRLIYFSYDVKMKEKGDIPEGYSVSREKKERFSLILESASTNQTSMYLCASTPRGTGPRNEKLFFGSGTQLSVL.

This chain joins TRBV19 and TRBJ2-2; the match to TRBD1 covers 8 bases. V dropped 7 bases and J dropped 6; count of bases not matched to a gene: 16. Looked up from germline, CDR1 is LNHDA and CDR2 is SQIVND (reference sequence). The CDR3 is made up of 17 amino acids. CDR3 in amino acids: CASTKGRGREGSGELFF. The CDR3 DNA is TGTGCCAGTACGAAGGGCAGGGGGCGCGAGGGCTCCGGGGAGCTGTTTTTT.

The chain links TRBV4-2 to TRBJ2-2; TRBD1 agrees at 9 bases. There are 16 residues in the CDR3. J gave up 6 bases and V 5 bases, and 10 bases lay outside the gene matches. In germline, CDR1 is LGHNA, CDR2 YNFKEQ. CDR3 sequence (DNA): TGTGCCAGCAGCACCCGGGACAGGGTTGACCCCGGGGAGCTGTTTTTT. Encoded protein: CASSTRDRVDPGELFF.

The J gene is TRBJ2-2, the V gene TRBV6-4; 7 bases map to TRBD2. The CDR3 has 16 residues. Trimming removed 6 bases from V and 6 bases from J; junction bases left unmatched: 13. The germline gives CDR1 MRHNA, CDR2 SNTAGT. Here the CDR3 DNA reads TGTGCCAGCAGCGCCACCGGTACTAGCGAAGCCGGGGAGCTGTTTTTT. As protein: CASSATGTSEAGELFF.

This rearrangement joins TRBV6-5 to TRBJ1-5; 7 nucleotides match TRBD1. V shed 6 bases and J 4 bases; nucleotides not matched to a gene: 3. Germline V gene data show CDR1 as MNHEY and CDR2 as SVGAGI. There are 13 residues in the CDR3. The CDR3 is CASRRDRNQPQHF. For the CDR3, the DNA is TGTGCCAGCAGACGGGACAGAAATCAGCCCCAGCATTTT.

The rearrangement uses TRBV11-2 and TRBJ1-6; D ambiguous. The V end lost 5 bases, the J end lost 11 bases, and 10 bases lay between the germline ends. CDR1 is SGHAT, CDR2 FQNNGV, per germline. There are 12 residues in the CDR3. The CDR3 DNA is TGTGCCAGCAGCGCGGGTTTCACACCCCTCCACTTT. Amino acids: CASSAGFTPLHF.

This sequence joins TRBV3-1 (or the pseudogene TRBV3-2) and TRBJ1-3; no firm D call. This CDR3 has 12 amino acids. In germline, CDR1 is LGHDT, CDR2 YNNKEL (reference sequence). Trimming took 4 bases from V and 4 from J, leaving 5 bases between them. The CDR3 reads CASSPPGNTIYF. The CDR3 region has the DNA TGTGCCAGCAGCCCCCCCGGAAACACCATATATTTT.

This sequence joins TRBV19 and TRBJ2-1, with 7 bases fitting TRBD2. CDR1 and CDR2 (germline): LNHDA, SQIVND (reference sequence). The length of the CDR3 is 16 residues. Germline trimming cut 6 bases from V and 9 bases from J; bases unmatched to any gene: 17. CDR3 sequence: CASSLSPGTIVIEQFF. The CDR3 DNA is TGTGCCAGTAGCCTCTCTCCCGGGACTATAGTAATTGAGCAGTTCTTC.

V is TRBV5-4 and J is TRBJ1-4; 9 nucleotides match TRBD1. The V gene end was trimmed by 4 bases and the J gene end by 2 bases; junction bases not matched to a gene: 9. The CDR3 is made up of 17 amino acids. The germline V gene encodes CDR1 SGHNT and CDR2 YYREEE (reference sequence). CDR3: CASSTGTGMTTNEKLFF. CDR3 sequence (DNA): TGTGCCAGCAGCACCGGGACAGGGATGACGACTAATGAAAAACTGTTTTTT. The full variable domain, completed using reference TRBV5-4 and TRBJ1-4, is ETGVTQSPTHLIKTRGQQVTLRCSSQSGHNTVSWYQQALGQGPQFIFQYYREEENGRGNFPPRFSGLQFPNYSSELNVNALELDDSALYLCASSTGTGMTTNEKLFFGSGTQLSVL.

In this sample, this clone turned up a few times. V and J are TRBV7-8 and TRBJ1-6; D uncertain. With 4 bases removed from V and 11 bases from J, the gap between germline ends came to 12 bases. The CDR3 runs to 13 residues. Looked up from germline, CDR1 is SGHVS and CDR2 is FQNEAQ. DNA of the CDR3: TGTGCCAGCAGCTCCACCCTCGATCCACCCCTCCACTTT. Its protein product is CASSSTLDPPLHF.

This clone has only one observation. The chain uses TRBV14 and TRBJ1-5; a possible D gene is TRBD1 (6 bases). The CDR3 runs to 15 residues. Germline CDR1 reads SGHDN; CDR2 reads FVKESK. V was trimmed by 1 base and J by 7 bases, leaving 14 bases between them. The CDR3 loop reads CASSQGTGPWQPQHF. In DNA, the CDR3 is TGTGCCAGCAGCCAAGGTACAGGGCCCTGGCAGCCCCAGCATTTT.

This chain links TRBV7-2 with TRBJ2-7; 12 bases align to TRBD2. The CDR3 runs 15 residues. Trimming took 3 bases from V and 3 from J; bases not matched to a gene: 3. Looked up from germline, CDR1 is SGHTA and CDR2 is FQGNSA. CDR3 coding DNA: TGTGCCAGCAGCTTCGGACTAGCGGGGTACTACGAGCAGTACTTC. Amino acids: CASSFGLAGYYEQYF.

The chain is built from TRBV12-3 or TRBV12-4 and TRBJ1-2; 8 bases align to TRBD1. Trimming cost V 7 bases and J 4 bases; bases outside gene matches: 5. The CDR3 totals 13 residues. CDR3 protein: CASTPGQGYGYTF. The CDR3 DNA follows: TGTGCCAGCACTCCCGGACAGGGCTATGGCTACACCTTC.

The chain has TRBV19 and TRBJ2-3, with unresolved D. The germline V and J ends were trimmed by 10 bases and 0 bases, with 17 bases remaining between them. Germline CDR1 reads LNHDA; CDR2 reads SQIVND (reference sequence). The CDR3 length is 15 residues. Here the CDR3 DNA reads TGTGCCACTTCCAAACTTGGGTCTAGCACAGATACGCAGTATTTT. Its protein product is CATSKLGSSTDTQYF.

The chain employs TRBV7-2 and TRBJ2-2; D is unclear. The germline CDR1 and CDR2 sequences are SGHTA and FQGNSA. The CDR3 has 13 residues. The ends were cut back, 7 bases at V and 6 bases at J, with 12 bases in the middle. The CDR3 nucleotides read TGTGCCAGCACCCACCCCAGCCCCGGGGAGCTGTTTTTT. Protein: CASTHPSPGELFF.